The 18 T cell receptor beta chains below come from one sample, sequenced in a study of regulatory T cells in long-lasting Graves disease. Time point described: persistent/refractory GD, antithyroid drugs over 5 years with positive TRAb. RNA from PBMCs was the source of the TCR library. Construction of TCR beta libraries relied on iRepertoire HTBI primers and on Arm-PCR targeting CDR3 regions. TCRdb reprocessed the multiplex PCR reads via MiXCR and lists one record per CDR3 protein. The repertoire holds over 250,000 distinct CDR3 sequences, with 22% as singletons. The sample was peripheral blood mononuclear cells (PBMCs), taken when the disease was refractory, from a patient treated with antithyroid drugs. The receptors were gathered from a female donor with Graves disease.

This clonotype was counted many times. This chain links TRBV2 with TRBJ2-7, with 7 bases fitting TRBD2. Germline V gene sequence: CDR1 SNHLY, CDR2 FYNNEI. This CDR3 contains 13 residues. Trimming at V came to 10 bases and at J to 2 bases, leaving 8 bases not matched to a gene. In nucleotides, the CDR3 is TGTGCCATAGAAGCGGGAAGCGCCTACGAGCAGTACTTC. Encoded protein: CAIEAGSAYEQYF.

The chain uses TRBV20-1 and TRBJ1-4; no definite D call. Trimming left V 3 bases short and J 8 bases short, with 13 bases between. Germline V CDR1 and CDR2: DFQATT, SNEGSKA (reference sequence). This CDR3 region has 13 residues. The DNA of the CDR3 is TGCAGTGCTAGGTCCCCGGGAGGAGAAAAACTGTTTTTT. Translating gives CSARSPGGEKLFF.

This clonotype has a count of ten or more. CDR3 region: CASSLRGDRTQETQYF. CDR3 DNA sequence: TGTGCCAGCAGTTTAAGGGGGGACAGAACCCAAGAGACCCAGTACTTC. The rearrangement uses TRBV28 and TRBJ2-5; perhaps TRBD1 as D (7 bases). The V end was cut by 2 bases, the J end by 1 base, with 14 bases between. Germline V CDR1 and CDR2: MDHEN, SYDVKM. This CDR3 is built from 16 residues.

This clonotype was seen many times. The V call is TRBV30, the J call TRBJ1-4; the D gene is possibly TRBD1 (5 bases). Trimming shortened V by 0 bases and J by 5 bases, and 16 bases separated the two germline ends. The CDR3 length is 16 residues. Germline CDR1 reads GTSNPN; CDR2 reads SVGIG (reference sequence). The CDR3 loop is CAWSVSHRKLNEKLFF. The CDR3 coding sequence is TGTGCCTGGAGTGTTAGTCACAGGAAACTAAATGAAAAACTGTTTTTT.

The J gene is TRBJ1-1, the V gene TRBV7-3; D is unclear. Germline V gives CDR1 SGHTA, CDR2 FQGTGA. Trimming left V 2 bases short and J 0 bases short, with 13 bases between. The CDR3 contains 16 residues. The CDR3 spells CASSLLGQSMNTEAFF. In DNA, the CDR3 is TGTGCCAGCAGCTTATTGGGCCAGAGTATGAACACTGAAGCTTTCTTT.

The gene calls are TRBV27 and TRBJ1-2; no clear D gene. Trimming cost V 8 bases and J 0 bases, with 7 bases left between them. The CDR3 runs to 12 residues. CDR1 MNHEY and CDR2 SMNVEV come from the germline V gene (reference sequence). Written as DNA, the CDR3 is TGTGCCAGCCGAGGTGCTAACTATGGCTACACCTTC. As protein: CASRGANYGYTF.

Details on this clonotype: Given a much more abundant clone one base away, this may be a read error. The chain carries TRBV9 and TRBJ2-5, with 8 bases lining up with TRBD2. The CDR3 covers 14 residues. Germline CDR1 is SGDLS and CDR2 is YYNGEE. Written as DNA, the CDR3 is TGTGCCAGCAGTCGGGGGGGGGGAGTGGAGACCCAGCACTTC. Translating gives CASSRGGGVETQHF.

The CDR3: CASSEGRTDTQYF. The CDR3 nucleotides are TGTGCCAGCAGTGAGGGCCGGACAGATACGCAGTATTTT. The rearrangement links TRBV6-2 or TRBV6-3 to TRBJ2-3, with a tentative D call TRBD2 (5 bases). CDR3 size: 13 residues. Per germline, CDR1 MNHEY and CDR2 SVGEGT. The V end was cut by 5 bases, the J end by 3 bases, with 9 bases between.

The chain combines TRBV7-9 with TRBJ1-1; 10 bases are a match to TRBD1. The CDR3 runs to 14 residues. CDR1 is SEHNR and CDR2 is FQNEAQ in the germline V gene (reference sequence). Unmatched junction bases numbered 4, after V lost 5 bases and J lost 4 bases. CDR3 region: CASSQTGGITEAFF. In DNA, the CDR3 is TGTGCCAGCAGCCAGACAGGGGGCATCACTGAAGCTTTCTTT.

With respect to this clonotype: The junction and the germline gene differ at one end; a read error may be behind it. This chain uses TRBV5-5 with TRBJ2-7; D unresolved. CDR3 length: 16 residues. CDR1 is SGHKS and CDR2 is YYEKEE in the germline V gene (reference sequence). The CDR3: CTSSLEGRLGSYEQYF. Written as DNA, the CDR3 is TGTACCAGCAGCTTGGAAGGTCGCCTCGGTTCCTACGAGCAGTACTTC.

This clonotype has ten or more counts. The chain joins TRBV7-2 to TRBJ2-7, with D possibly called TRBD1 or TRBD2 (5 bases each). Germline loops: CDR1 SGHTA, CDR2 FQGNSA. The CDR3 totals 17 residues. Trimming stripped 1 base from V and 4 bases from J, with 20 bases between. This CDR3 reads CASSLGLAGAVSYEQYF. As DNA, the CDR3 is TGTGCCAGCAGCTTAGGCCTGGCCGGGGCGGTGTCATACGAGCAGTACTTC.

The chain uses TRBV27 and TRBJ2-2; possibly TRBD2 for D (7 bases). Per the germline V gene, CDR1 is MNHEY and CDR2 is SMNVEV (reference sequence). Trimming removed 9 bases at V and 5 bases at J, with 16 bases between. This CDR3 region has 14 residues. The CDR3 coding sequence is TGTGCCAGTTGGGGGGGGCGAGGGACCGGGGAGCTGTTTTTT. Encoded protein: CASWGGRGTGELFF.

Comment on this clonotype: This may come from a read error, since a much larger clone is one base off. The chain recombines TRBV2 with TRBJ2-7, with 10 nucleotides matching TRBD2. CDR1 SNHLY and CDR2 FYNNEI come from the germline V gene. The CDR3 runs to 13 residues. The CDR3 DNA reads as TGTGCCGGCAGGACTAGCGGATACAATGAGCAGTACTTC. Translation: CAGRTSGYNEQYF.

The CDR3 region has the DNA TGTGCCAGCAGCGCACAGGGTAGGGGCTACACCTTC. Amino acids: CASSAQGRGYTF. This sequence joins TRBV7-9 and TRBJ1-2; TRBD1 is a possible D gene (6 bases). The CDR3 has 12 residues. The V end was cut by 5 bases, the J end by 8 bases, with 12 bases between. Germline lookup yields CDR1 SEHNR and CDR2 FQNEAQ (reference sequence).

The genes are TRBV4-3 and TRBJ1-4; the D is unclear. The CDR3 consists of 15 residues. Germline CDR1 is LGHNA and CDR2 is YSLEER. The V gene lost 4 bases and the J gene lost 3 bases, with 12 bases spanning the gap. The CDR3 nucleotides read TGCGCCAGCAGCCCCTTCTGGGCGGCTAATGAAAAACTGTTTTTT. Translating it yields CASSPFWAANEKLFF.

CDR3 sequence (DNA): TGTGCCAGCGGGACGGAGAATAGCAATCAGCCCCAGCATTTT. Its translation is CASGTENSNQPQHF. This chain joins TRBV6-1 and TRBJ1-5; TRBD1 is a possible D gene (5 bases). The CDR3 has 14 residues. The germline CDR1 and CDR2 sequences are MNHNS and SASEGT. The V end lost 8 bases, the J end lost 0 bases, and 11 bases lay between the germline ends.

As concerns this clonotype: A read error may account for a junction end that differs from germline. The rearrangement links TRBV7-7 to TRBJ2-7, with D maybe TRBD1 (6 bases). The germline gives CDR1 SSHAT, CDR2 FNYEAQ (reference sequence). The CDR3 spans 19 residues. CDR3 loop: CASSLGASGDPKTSYEQYF. As DNA, the CDR3 is TGTGCTAGCAGCTTAGGAGCTTCAGGGGACCCAAAGACTTCCTACGAGCAGTACTTC.

This clonotype has a handful of counts. The chain has TRBV7-6 and TRBJ2-5; D gene uncertain. The length of the CDR3 is 14 residues. Germline V gives CDR1 SGHVS, CDR2 FNYEAQ. The V end lost 1 base, the J end lost 4 bases, and 10 bases lay between the germline ends. DNA for the CDR3: TGTGCCAGCAGCTTAGGCCCAGATCGAGAGACCCAGTACTTC. Translation gives CASSLGPDRETQYF.